These T cell receptor beta chains were read from a single sample in a study of blood T cell repertoires in COVID-19. The table came from immunoSEQ multiplex PCR; TCRdb's copy has only in-frame clones and leaves some out. The table lists roughly 97,000 clones, 87% of them singletons. The sequencing sample was made of peripheral blood. The receptors originated from a human donor in a cohort sampled during active COVID-19. CDR3s include the opening cysteine and the closing phenylalanine or tryptophan. Each record gives: J gene, clone size, V gene, D gene, CDR3 DNA, CDR3 protein. D genes are given only for firm matches. Clone size, where shown, is once, few, many, or a class for clones that have expanded.

TRBJ2-6,NA,TRBV19,NA,TGTGCCAGTACCGACCAGGGAACCGGGGCCAACGTCCTGACTTTC,CASTDQGTGANVLTF
TRBJ2-1,NA,TRBV12-5,NA,TGTGCTAGTGGTTTGGTACTCGGAGGGAGGCCTCCCCGGAGCTCCTACAATGAGCAGTTCTTC,CASGLVLGGRPPRSSYNEQFF
TRBJ2-7,few,TRBV5-5,TRBD1,TGTGCCAGCAGCTTGGGGCAGGGGGAGTATTACGAGCAGTACTTC,CASSLGQGEYYEQYF
TRBJ1-2,NA,TRBV3-1/TRBV3-2,TRBD1,TGTGCCAGCAGCCTCGGGACAGGGGCATCGGACTATGGCTACACCTTC,CASSLGTGASDYGYTF
TRBJ1-4,NA,TRBV18,TRBD1,TGTGCCAGCTCACCACCAGGACAGGTTAATGAAAAACTGTTTTTT,CASSPPGQVNEKLFF
TRBJ2-5,NA,TRBV10-3,NA,TGTGCCATCAGTCTCCCGGGGAAAGAGACCCAGTACTTC,CAISLPGKETQYF
TRBJ2-1,medium-sized,TRBV7-2,NA,TGTGCCAGCAGCCTGCGTTTGCATGAGCAGTTCTTC,CASSLRLHEQFF
TRBJ2-5,NA,TRBV6-2/TRBV6-3,NA,TGTGCCAGCAGTGTAGACTACCAAGAGACCCAGTACTTC,CASSVDYQETQYF
TRBJ2-1,NA,TRBV3-1/TRBV3-2,TRBD2,TGTGCCAGCAGCCAAGATCCCCCTGGGACTAGCGGGGGACCACAGTTCTTC,CASSQDPPGTSGGPQFF
TRBJ1-4,NA,TRBV15,TRBD1,TGTGCCACCAGCAGCCCAACTAATACAGGGGGCGGTGAAAAACTGTTTTTT,CATSSPTNTGGGEKLFF
TRBJ2-5,once,TRBV5-1,TRBD2,TGCGCCAGCAGCTTGGGGATAGCGGGATACCAAGAGACCCAGTACTTC,CASSLGIAGYQETQYF
TRBJ1-2,NA,TRBV7-3,TRBD1,TGTGCCAGCAGCCCCGGGACAGGGGGTGAAAGCTATGGCTACACCTTC,CASSPGTGGESYGYTF
TRBJ2-5,NA,TRBV5-6,TRBD1,TGTGCCAGCAGCTCGGACAGGGGACCACAAGAGACCCAGTACTTC,CASSSDRGPQETQYF
TRBJ1-1,NA,TRBV5-1,NA,TGCGCCAGCAGCTTGGGAGGGGGATGGACCAGCACTGAAGCTTTCTTT,CASSLGGGWTSTEAFF
TRBJ2-7,NA,TRBV28,TRBD2,TGTGCCAGCAGTTTACCCCCTAGCGGGAGGCCCTCCTACGAGCAGTACTTC,CASSLPPSGRPSYEQYF
TRBJ1-1,NA,TRBV7-3,TRBD1,TGTGCCAGCAGCTTACCGGACAGGGTTCGGGTCACTGAAGCTTTCTTT,CASSLPDRVRVTEAFF
TRBJ2-2,NA,TRBV28,TRBD2,TGTGCCACCGTGGGGGGGATTGATGGAGCCGGGGAGCTGTTTTTT,CATVGGIDGAGELFF
TRBJ2-1,NA,TRBV11-3,NA,TGTGCCAGCAGCTTAGCAGGGTCCGATGAGCAGTTCTTC,CASSLAGSDEQFF
TRBJ2-6,NA,TRBV29-1,NA,TGCAGCGTATCACAGGGCTCTGGGGCCAACGTCCTGACTTTC,CSVSQGSGANVLTF
TRBJ2-6,NA,TRBV21-1,NA,TGTGCCAGCAGCACATCCAGAGGATTCTCTGGGGCCAACGTCCTGACTTTC,CASSTSRGFSGANVLTF
TRBJ2-3,NA,TRBV4-1,TRBD2,TGCGCCAGCAGCCAAGATGGGTGGACTAGGAGCACAGATACGCAGTATTTT,CASSQDGWTRSTDTQYF
TRBJ2-5,NA,TRBV15,NA,TGTGCCACCGCTACAGGGATGGAGACCCAGTACTTC,CATATGMETQYF
TRBJ2-5,NA,TRBV6-6,NA,TGTGCCAGCAGTTACTTCTCGGTTCCCCAAGAGACCCAGTACTTC,CASSYFSVPQETQYF
TRBJ1-1,NA,TRBV7-3,TRBD1,TGTGCCAGCAGCTCCGGGACAGGGGGGCTTGAAGCTTTCTTT,CASSSGTGGLEAFF
TRBJ2-7,NA,TRBV9,NA,TGTGCCAGCAGCCACTCCATGATCGACAGTTCCTACGAGCAGTACTTC,CASSHSMIDSSYEQYF
TRBJ2-7,NA,TRBV14,NA,TGTGCCAGCAGCCAAGTTAGGGCGGGCGAGCAGTACTTC,CASSQVRAGEQYF
TRBJ1-1,once,TRBV19,NA,TGTGCCAGTAGTACTCTTCGACCGGGAGCTGAAGCTTTCTTT,CASSTLRPGAEAFF
TRBJ2-3,NA,TRBV11-2,NA,TGTGCCAGCAGCTTAGATCTCGGGGGTGTTGGGACAGATACGCAGTATTTT,CASSLDLGGVGTDTQYF